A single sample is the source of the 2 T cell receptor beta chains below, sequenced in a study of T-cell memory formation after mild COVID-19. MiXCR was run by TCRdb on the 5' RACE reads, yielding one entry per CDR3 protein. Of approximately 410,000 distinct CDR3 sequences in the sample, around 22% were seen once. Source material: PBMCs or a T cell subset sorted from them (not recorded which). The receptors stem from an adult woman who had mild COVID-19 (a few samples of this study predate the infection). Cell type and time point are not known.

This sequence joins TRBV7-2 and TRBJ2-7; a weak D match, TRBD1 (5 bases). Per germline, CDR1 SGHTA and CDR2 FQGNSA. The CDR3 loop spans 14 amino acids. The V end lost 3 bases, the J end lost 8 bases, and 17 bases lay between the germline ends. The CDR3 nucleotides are TGTGCCAGCAGCTTTGACAGTTTCAGTCCTCAGCAGTACTTC. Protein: CASSFDSFSPQQYF.

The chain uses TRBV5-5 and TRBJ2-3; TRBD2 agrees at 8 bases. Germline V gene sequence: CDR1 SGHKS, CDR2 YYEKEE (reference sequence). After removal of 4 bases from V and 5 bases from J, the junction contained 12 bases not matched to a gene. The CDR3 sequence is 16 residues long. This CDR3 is CASSTGPAGVIDTQYF. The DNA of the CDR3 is TGTGCCAGCAGCACTGGCCCAGCGGGAGTGATAGATACGCAGTATTTT.